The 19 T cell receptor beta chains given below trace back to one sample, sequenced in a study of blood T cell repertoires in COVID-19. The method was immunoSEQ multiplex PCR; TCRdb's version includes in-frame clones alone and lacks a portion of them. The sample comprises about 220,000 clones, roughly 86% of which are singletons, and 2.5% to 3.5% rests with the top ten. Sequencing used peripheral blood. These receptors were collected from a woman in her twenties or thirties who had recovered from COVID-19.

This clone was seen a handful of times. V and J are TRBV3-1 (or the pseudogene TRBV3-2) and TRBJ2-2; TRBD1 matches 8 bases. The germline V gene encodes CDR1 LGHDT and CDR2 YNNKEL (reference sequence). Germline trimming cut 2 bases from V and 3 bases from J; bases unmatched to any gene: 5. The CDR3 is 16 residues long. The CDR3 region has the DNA TGTGCCAGCAGCCAATCCGGACAGGGACACACCGGGGAGCTGTTTTTT. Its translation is CASSQSGQGHTGELFF.

The CDR3, as DNA: TGTGCCAGCAGTCGCGGGACAGGGGATGTCATGAACACTGAAGCTTTCTTT. Protein sequence: CASSRGTGDVMNTEAFF. This chain joins TRBV27 and TRBJ1-1; 10 bases are shared with TRBD1. Per germline, CDR1 MNHEY and CDR2 SMNVEV (reference sequence). Trimming at V came to 5 bases and at J to 0 bases, leaving 9 bases not matched to a gene. CDR3 length: 17 amino acids.

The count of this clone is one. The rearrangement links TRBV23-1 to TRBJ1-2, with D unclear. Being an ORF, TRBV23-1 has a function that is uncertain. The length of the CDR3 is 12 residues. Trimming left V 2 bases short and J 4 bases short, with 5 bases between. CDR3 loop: CASSQLSYGYTF. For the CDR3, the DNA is TGCGCCAGCAGTCAACTTAGCTATGGCTACACCTTC.

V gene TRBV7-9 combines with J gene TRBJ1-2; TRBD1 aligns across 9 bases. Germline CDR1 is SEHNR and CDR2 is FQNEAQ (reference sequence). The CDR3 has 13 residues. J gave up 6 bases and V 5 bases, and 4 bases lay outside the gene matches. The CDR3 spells CASSGTGRNGYTF. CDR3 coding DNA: TGTGCCAGCAGCGGGACAGGGAGGAATGGCTACACCTTC.

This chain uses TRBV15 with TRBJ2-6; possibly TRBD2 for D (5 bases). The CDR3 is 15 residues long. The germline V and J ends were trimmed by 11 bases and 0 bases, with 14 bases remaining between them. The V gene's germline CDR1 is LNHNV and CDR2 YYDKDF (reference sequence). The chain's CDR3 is CASGGESSGANVLTF. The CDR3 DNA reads TGTGCCTCCGGAGGCGAAAGCTCTGGGGCCAACGTCCTGACTTTC.

CDR3 DNA: TGTGCCAGCAGTTTTGGGACAGGAGAAAGACCCTACAATGAGCAGTTCTTC. Translation gives CASSFGTGERPYNEQFF. This rearrangement joins TRBV7-9 to TRBJ2-1; 8 bases match TRBD1. Trimming cost V 6 bases and J 2 bases; bases outside gene matches: 12. The CDR3 is 17 amino acids. Germline lookup yields CDR1 SEHNR and CDR2 FQNEAQ (reference sequence). The whole variable domain, filled in from reference TRBV7-9 and TRBJ2-1, reads DTGVSQNPRHKITKRGQNVTFRCDPISEHNRLYWYRQTLGQGPEFLTYFQNEAQLEKSRLLSDRFSAERPKGSFSTLEIQRTEQGDSAMYLCASSFGTGERPYNEQFFGPGTRLTVL.

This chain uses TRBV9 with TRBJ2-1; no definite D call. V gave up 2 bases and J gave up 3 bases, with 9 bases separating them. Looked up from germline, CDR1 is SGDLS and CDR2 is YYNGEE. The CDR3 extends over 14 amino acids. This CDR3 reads CASSVGQNYNEQFF. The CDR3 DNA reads TGTGCCAGCAGCGTTGGCCAGAACTACAATGAGCAGTTCTTC.

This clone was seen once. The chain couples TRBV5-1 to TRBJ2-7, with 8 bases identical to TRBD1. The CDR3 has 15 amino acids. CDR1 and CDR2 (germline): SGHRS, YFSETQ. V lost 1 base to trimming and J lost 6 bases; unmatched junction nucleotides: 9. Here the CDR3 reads CASSLQSNTGGEQYF. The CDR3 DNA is TGCGCCAGCAGCTTGCAGTCAAATACAGGGGGCGAGCAGTACTTC.

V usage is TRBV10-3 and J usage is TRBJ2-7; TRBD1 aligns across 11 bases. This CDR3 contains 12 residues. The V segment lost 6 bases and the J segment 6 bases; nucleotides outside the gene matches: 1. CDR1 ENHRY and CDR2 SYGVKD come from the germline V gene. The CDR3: CAIRDRGPEQYF. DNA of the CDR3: TGTGCCATCAGGGACAGGGGGCCCGAGCAGTACTTC.

The CDR3: CASSPWDRSSYGYTF. The CDR3 bases are TGTGCCAGCAGCCCATGGGACAGATCAAGCTATGGCTACACCTTC. The gene calls are TRBV5-6 and TRBJ1-2; 7 positions agree with TRBD1. The CDR3 consists of 15 residues. Per the germline V gene, CDR1 is SGHDT and CDR2 is YYEEEE. With 4 bases clipped from V and 4 bases from J, the junction kept 10 bases outside the gene matches.

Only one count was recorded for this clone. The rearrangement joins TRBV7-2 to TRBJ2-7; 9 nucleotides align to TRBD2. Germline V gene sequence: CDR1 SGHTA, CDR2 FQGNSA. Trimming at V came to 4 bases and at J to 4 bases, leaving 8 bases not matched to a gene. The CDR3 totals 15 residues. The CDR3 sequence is CASSYISGGLYEQYF. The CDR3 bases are TGTGCCAGCAGCTACATCAGCGGGGGGCTGTACGAGCAGTACTTC.

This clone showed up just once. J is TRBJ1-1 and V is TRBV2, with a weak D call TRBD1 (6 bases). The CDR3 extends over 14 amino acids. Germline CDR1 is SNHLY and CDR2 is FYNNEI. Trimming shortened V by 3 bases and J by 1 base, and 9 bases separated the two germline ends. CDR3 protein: CASSEDSENTEAFF. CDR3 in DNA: TGTGCCAGCAGTGAGGACAGTGAGAACACTGAAGCTTTCTTT.

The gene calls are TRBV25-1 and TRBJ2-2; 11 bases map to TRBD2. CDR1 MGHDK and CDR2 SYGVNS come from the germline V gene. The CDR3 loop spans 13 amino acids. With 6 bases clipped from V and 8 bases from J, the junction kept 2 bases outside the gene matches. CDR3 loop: CASRTSGAGELFF. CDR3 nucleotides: TGTGCCAGCAGGACTAGCGGGGCTGGGGAGCTGTTTTTT.

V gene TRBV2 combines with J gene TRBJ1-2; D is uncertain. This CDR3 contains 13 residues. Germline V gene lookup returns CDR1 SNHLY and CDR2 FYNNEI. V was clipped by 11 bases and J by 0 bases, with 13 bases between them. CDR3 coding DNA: TGTGCCTCCAGGAGGGATTCTAACTATGGCTACACCTTC. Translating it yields CASRRDSNYGYTF.

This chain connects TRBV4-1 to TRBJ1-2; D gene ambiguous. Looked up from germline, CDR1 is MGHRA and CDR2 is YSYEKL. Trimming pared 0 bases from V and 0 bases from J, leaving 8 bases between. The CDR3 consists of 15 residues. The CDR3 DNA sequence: TGCGCCAGCAGCCAAGACCGGGTCCCTAACTATGGCTACACCTTC. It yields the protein CASSQDRVPNYGYTF.

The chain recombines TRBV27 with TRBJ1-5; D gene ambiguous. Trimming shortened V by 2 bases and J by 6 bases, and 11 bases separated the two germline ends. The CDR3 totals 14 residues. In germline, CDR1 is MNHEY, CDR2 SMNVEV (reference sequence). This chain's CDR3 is CASSLLGGLQPQHF. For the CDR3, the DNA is TGTGCCAGCAGTTTACTGGGTGGGCTTCAGCCCCAGCATTTT.

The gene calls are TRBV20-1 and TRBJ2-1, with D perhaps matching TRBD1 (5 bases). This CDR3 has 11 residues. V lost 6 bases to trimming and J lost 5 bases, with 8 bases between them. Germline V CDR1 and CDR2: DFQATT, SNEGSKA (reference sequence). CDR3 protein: CSAAGNNEQFF. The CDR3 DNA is TGCAGTGCCGCAGGGAACAATGAGCAGTTCTTC.

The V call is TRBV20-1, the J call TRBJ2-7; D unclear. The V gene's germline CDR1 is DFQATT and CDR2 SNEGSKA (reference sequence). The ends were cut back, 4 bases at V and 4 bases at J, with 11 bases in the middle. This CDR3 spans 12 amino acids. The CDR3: CSATETLYEQYF. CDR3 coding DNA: TGCAGTGCTACTGAGACTTTGTACGAGCAGTACTTC.

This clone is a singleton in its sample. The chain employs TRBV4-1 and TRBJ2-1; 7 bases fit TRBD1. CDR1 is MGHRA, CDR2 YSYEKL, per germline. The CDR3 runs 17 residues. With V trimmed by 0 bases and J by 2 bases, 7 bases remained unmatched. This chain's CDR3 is CASSQDSTGPPYNEQFF. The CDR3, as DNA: TGCGCCAGCAGCCAAGACTCGACAGGGCCCCCCTACAATGAGCAGTTCTTC.